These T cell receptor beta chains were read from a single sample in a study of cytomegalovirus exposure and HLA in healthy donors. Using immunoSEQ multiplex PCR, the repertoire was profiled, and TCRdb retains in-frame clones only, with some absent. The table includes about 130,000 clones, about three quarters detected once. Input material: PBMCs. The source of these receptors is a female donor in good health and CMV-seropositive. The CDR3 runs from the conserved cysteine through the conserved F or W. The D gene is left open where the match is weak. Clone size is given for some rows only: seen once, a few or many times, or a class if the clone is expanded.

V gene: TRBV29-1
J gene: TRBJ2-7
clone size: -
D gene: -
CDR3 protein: CSVVVFPEGSSYEQYF
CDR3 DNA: TGCAGCGTTGTCGTATTCCCAGAAGGGAGCTCCTACGAGCAGTACTTC

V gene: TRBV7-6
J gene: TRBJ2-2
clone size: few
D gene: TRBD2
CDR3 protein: CASSLGLAGVSGELFF
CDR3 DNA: TGTGCCAGCAGCTTAGGACTAGCGGGAGTGTCCGGGGAGCTGTTTTTT

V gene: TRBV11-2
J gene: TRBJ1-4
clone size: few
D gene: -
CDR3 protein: CASSLDTQRPWLFF
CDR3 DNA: TGTGCCAGCAGCTTAGATACGCAGAGGCCCTGGCTGTTTTTT

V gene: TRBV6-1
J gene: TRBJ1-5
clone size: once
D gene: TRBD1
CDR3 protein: CASSLGQNQPQHF
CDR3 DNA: TGTGCCAGCAGTTTGGGACAGAATCAGCCCCAGCATTTT

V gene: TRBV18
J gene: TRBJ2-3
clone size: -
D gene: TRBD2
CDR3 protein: CASSPNSGGVTDTQYF
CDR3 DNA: TGTGCCAGCTCCCCCAATAGCGGGGGGGTCACAGATACGCAGTATTTT

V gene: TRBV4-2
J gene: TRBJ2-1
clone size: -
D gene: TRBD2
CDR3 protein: CASSHYSQAGGEWEQFF
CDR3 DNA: TGTGCCAGCAGCCATTACTCTCAGGCGGGAGGTGAGTGGGAGCAGTTCTTC

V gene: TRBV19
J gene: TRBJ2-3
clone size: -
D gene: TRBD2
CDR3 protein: CASSFLGGAGDTQYF
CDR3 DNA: TGTGCCAGTAGTTTTCTGGGGGGAGCGGGGGATACGCAGTATTTT

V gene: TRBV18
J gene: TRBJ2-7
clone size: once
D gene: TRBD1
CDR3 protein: CASSPLDRVDSYEQYF
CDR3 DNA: TGTGCCAGCTCACCCCTAGACAGGGTAGATTCCTACGAGCAGTACTTC

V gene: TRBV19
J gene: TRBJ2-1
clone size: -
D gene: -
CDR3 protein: CASRQPGLSNEQFF
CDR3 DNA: TGTGCCAGTAGGCAGCCAGGGCTCAGCAATGAGCAGTTCTTC

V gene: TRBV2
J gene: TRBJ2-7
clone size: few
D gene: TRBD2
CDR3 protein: CASTWLREGLDEQYF
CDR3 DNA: TGTGCCAGCACCTGGCTGCGGGAGGGCCTCGACGAGCAGTACTTC

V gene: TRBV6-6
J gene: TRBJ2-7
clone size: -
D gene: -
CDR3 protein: CASSPTQYEQYF
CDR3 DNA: TGTGCCAGCAGTCCAACCCAGTACGAGCAGTACTTC

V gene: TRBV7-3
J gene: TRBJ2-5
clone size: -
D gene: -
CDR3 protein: CASSLTGQTGAQYF
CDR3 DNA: TGTGCCAGCAGCTTAACTGGACAAACGGGGGCCCAGTACTTC

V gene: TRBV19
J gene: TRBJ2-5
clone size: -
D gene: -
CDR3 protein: CASSPGLASETQYF
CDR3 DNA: TGTGCCAGTAGTCCGGGACTCGCCTCGGAGACCCAGTACTTC

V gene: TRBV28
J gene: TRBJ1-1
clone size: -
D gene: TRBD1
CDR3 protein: CASSLNSGTGGAAFF
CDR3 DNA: TGTGCCAGCAGTCTAAACTCCGGGACAGGGGGCGCAGCTTTCTTT

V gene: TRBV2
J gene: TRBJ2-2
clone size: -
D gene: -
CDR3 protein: CASSGSRANTGELFF
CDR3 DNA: TGTGCCAGCAGTGGCTCCAGGGCGAACACCGGGGAGCTGTTTTTT

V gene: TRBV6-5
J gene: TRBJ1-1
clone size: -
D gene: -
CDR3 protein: CASRRTESGIQAFF
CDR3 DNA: TGTGCCAGCAGACGCACTGAAAGCGGGATACAAGCTTTCTTT

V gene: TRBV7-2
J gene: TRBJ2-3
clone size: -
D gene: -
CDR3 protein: CASSLLLADTQYF
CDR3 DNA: TGTGCCAGCAGCTTACTGTTAGCTGATACGCAGTATTTT

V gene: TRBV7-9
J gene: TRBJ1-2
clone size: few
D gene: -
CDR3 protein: CASSLAGGGLNYGYTF
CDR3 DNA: TGTGCCAGCAGCTTGGCCGGGGGGGGCCTTAACTATGGCTACACCTTC

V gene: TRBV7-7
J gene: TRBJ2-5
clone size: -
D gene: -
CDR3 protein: CASSLFLEGTQYF
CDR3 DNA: TGTGCCAGCAGCTTATTCCTTGAGGGGACCCAGTACTTC

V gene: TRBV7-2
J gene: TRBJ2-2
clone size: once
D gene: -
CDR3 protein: CASSPFTGELFF
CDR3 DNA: TGTGCCAGCAGCCCGTTCACCGGGGAGCTGTTTTTT

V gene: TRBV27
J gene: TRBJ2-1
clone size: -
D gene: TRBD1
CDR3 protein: CASRGTGQGALAYNEQFF
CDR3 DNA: TGTGCCAGCCGCGGGACGGGACAGGGAGCCTTAGCCTACAATGAGCAGTTCTTC

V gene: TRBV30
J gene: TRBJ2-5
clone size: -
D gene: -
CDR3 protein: CAWGGDILETQYF
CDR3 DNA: TGTGCCTGGGGTGGGGACATCCTAGAGACCCAGTACTTC

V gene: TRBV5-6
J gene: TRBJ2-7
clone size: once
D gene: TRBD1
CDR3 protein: CASSPIRQGNTYEQYF
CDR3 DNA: TGTGCCAGCAGCCCGATTAGACAGGGGAACACCTACGAGCAGTACTTC

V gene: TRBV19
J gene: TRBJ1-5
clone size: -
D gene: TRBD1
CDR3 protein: CASSDRDRMNQPQHF
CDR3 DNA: TGTGCCAGTAGTGACCGGGACAGAATGAATCAGCCCCAGCATTTT

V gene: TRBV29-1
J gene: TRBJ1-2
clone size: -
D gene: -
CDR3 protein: CSAQQVGYGYTF
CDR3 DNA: TGCAGCGCCCAGCAGGTCGGCTATGGCTACACCTTC

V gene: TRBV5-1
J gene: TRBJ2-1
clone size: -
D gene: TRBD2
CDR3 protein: CASSLDSAGGLDEQFF
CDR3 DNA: TGCGCCAGCAGCTTGGATTCAGCGGGAGGTCTGGATGAGCAGTTCTTC

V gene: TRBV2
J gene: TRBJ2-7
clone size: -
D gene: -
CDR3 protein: CASSERGVPGVEQYF
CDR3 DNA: TGTGCCAGCAGTGAAAGAGGGGTGCCGGGGGTCGAGCAGTACTTC

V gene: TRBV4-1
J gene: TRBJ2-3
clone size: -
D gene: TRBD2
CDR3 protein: CASSRTSGGTDTQYF
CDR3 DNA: TGCGCCAGCAGCCGGACTAGCGGGGGCACAGATACGCAGTATTTT

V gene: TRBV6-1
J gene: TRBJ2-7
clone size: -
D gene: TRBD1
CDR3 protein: CASSVGTGPLYEQYF
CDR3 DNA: TGTGCCAGCAGTGTAGGGACAGGCCCTCTCTACGAGCAGTACTTC

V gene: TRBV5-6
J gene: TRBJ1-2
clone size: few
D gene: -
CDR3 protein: CASSLDRDGYTF
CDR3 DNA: TGTGCCAGCAGCTTGGACAGGGACGGCTACACCTTC

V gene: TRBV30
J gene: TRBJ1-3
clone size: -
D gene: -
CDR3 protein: CAWSQGIGNTIYF
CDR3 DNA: TGTGCCTGGAGTCAGGGGATAGGAAACACCATATATTTT

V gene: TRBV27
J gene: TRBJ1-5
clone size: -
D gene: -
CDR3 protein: CASSFRRDQPQHF
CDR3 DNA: TGTGCCAGCAGTTTCCGACGGGATCAGCCCCAGCATTTT

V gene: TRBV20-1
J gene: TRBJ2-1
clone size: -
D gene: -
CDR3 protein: CSAGGYNEQFF
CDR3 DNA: TGCAGTGCAGGGGGATACAATGAGCAGTTCTTC

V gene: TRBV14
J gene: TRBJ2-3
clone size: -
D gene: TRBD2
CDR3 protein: CASSPLRAGEEDTQYF
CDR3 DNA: TGTGCCAGCAGCCCCTTGCGAGCGGGAGAGGAAGATACGCAGTATTTT

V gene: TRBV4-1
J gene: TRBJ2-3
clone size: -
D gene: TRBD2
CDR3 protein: CASSRGLYTDTQYF
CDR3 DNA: TGCGCCAGCAGCCGGGGACTATACACAGATACGCAGTATTTT

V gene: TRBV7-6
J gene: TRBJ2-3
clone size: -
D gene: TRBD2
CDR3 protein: CASSLEREFGTDTQYF
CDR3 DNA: TGTGCCAGCAGCTTAGAGCGGGAGTTCGGGACAGATACGCAGTATTTT

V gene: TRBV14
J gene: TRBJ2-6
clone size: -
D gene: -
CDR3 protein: CASSHRTVSSGANVLTF
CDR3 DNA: TGTGCCAGCAGCCATCGGACAGTCAGCTCTGGGGCCAACGTCCTGACTTTC

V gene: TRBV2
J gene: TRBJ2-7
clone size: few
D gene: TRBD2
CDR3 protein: CASSAPGLAGSYEQYF
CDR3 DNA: TGTGCCAGCAGTGCTCCGGGACTAGCGGGATCCTACGAGCAGTACTTC

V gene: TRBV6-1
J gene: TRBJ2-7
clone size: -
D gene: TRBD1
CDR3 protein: CASSTTGTATYEQYF
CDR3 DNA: TGTGCCAGCAGCACCACCGGGACAGCTACCTACGAGCAGTACTTC

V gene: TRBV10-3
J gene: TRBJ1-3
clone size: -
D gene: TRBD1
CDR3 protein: CATQGDRTGNTIYF
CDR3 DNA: TGTGCCACACAGGGGGACAGGACTGGAAACACCATATATTTT

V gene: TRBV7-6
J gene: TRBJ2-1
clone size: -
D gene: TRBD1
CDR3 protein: CASSGDRGGEQFF
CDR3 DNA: TGTGCCAGCAGCGGGGACAGGGGCGGTGAGCAGTTCTTC

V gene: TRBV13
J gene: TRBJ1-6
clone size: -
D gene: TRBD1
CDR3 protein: CASSPGQGLNSPLHF
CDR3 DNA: TGTGCCAGCAGCCCGGGACAGGGGTTGAATTCACCCCTCCACTTT